This T cell receptor beta chain was sequenced in a study of CD8+CD57+ T cells in acquired aplastic anemia. Across the whole study: Sorted CD4+ and CD8+ cells gave an average of around 3.3 ug of DNA. On average, healthy donors gave 8.5 million to 14 million reads for CD4+ cells.

Regarding this clonotype: What it recognizes is unknown.

Looked up from germline, CDR1 is LNHNV and CDR2 is YYDKDF (reference sequence). The CDR3 runs 18 residues. The junction had 11 bases not matched to a gene; V was cut back by 3 bases and J by 3 bases. For CDR3 and TCR beta VDJ profiling, genomic DNA was the template used. TCRdb fed the reads into MiXCR, producing one record per CDR3 protein. The sample yields over 45,000 distinct CDR3 sequences, around 70% seen once. Notes on the study in general: Patients and controls shared twenty-nine CD8+ CDR3 sequences, highly expressed in patients. No significant patient-versus-control difference appeared in CD8+ Simpson's diversity.

The chain joins TRBV15 to TRBJ2-7; TRBD2 matches at 13 bases. The source material was sorted CD4+, CD8+, or CD8+CD57+ T cells (not recorded which) from PBMCs. This receptor was obtained from a human donor in good health, serving as a control. CDR3 coding DNA: TGTGCCACCAGCAGGCTCACCGGGACTAGCGGGACCGGCTACGAGCAGTACTTC. Encoded protein: CATSRLTGTSGTGYEQYF.